This T cell receptor beta chain was identified during a study of Ad26.COV2.S vaccination and SARS-CoV-2 variants. Treatment noted: about 20 received Ad26.COV2.S at low or high dose, single or two shots; roughly five received placebo; per-sample allocation not given. Specimen acquisition occurred on day 63 following the initial vaccine or placebo injection. Boston provided a donor who was an adult aged 18-55 years. Libraries were prepared by immunoSEQ multiplex PCR; TCRdb keeps only in-frame clonotypes and omits some of them. The sample yields hundreds of thousands of clones, around 84% seen once. The CDR3 runs to 15 residues. With 4 bases removed from V and 3 bases from J, the gap between germline ends came to 15 bases. The germline V gene encodes CDR1 KGHSH and CDR2 LQKENI.

The chain employs TRBV18 and TRBJ2-5; possibly TRBD1 for D (6 bases). This receptor was identified in a person aged 18 to 65 who received the Ad26.COV2.S COVID-19 vaccine or a placebo. The specimen was peripheral blood, collected in a trial of Ad26.COV2.S vaccine versus placebo. CDR3 residues: CASSLARRGEETQYF. CDR3 DNA: TGTGCCAGCTCACTTGCGCGCAGGGGAGAAGAGACCCAGTACTTC. The full variable domain, its missing parts supplied by reference TRBV18 and TRBJ2-5, is NAGVMQNPRHLVRRRGQEARLRCSPMKGHSHVYWYRQLPEEGLKFMVYLQKENIIDESGMPKERFSAEFPKEGPSILRIQQVVRGDSAAYFCASSLARRGEETQYFGPGTRLLVL.